This T cell receptor beta chain is drawn from a study of shared clonotypes between healthy human individuals. Study-wide findings and caveats: Among non-shared clonotypes, generation probabilities were lower than among those shared by all four donors.

Worth noting for this clone: As yet, its antigen is unknown.

Using immunoSEQ multiplex PCR, the repertoire was profiled, and TCRdb retains in-frame clones only, with some absent. The repertoire holds approximately 2,300,000 clones, with roughly 92% as singletons. Healthy and HIV-negative, the adult donors had no recent acute infections or vaccinations. Nashville, Tennessee was home to all donors, each a Caucasian adult. A CD45RA+ naive subset and a CD45RA-negative memory subset were split from CD4+ cells. Sequencing was performed on naive CD4+ T cells from PBMCs. Subset here: CD45RA+ positively selected. This clonotype was sampled from a man aged 18 to 29 in good health. Some clones in this sample may be carry-over from other donors' samples.

The CDR3 sequence: CASRVRYEQYF. CDR3 DNA: TGTGCCAGCAGGGTCCGGTACGAGCAGTACTTC. The chain links TRBV2 to TRBJ2-7; D is undetermined. In germline, CDR1 is SNHLY, CDR2 FYNNEI. The V gene lost 6 bases and the J gene lost 4 bases, with 7 bases spanning the gap. The CDR3 totals 11 residues. Full variable domain (missing parts from reference TRBV2 and TRBJ2-7): EPEVTQTPSHQVTQMGQEVILRCVPISNHLYFYWYRQILGQKVEFLVSFYNNEISEKSEIFDDQFSVERPDGSNFTLKIRSTKLEDSAMYFCASRVRYEQYFGPGTRLTVT.